This is a list of T cell receptor beta chains from one sample in a study of T cell changes during pregnancy in multiple sclerosis. Only in-frame clones appear in the TCRdb table, and some are missing; sequencing was by immunoSEQ multiplex PCR. The sample holds around 30,000 clones, around nine tenths seen once. The sample consisted of CD8+ T cells from peripheral blood mononuclear cells, taken before pregnancy. The receptors shown here come from a female donor with multiple sclerosis, enrolled in a pregnancy study. Both conserved end residues are part of each CDR3.

v_gene: TRBV9
j_gene: TRBJ2-2
CDR3aa: CASSPQGANTGELFF

v_gene: TRBV19
j_gene: TRBJ2-3
CDR3aa: CASNLLGAGTDTQYF

v_gene: TRBV9
j_gene: TRBJ2-1
CDR3aa: CASSVSGARDEQFF

v_gene: TRBV2
j_gene: TRBJ2-3
CDR3aa: CASRTGQGGYPPGYF

v_gene: TRBV25-1
j_gene: TRBJ2-1
CDR3aa: CASSRRDANEQFF

v_gene: TRBV7-9
j_gene: TRBJ2-7
CDR3aa: CASSTTSGSYEQYF

v_gene: TRBV6-1
j_gene: TRBJ2-1
CDR3aa: CASSEAPHNEQFF

v_gene: TRBV7-9
j_gene: TRBJ2-1
CDR3aa: CASSSIIYRAGSPYNEQFF

v_gene: TRBV6-1
j_gene: TRBJ2-6
CDR3aa: CASSEPRDRGLGGANVLTF

v_gene: TRBV7-9
j_gene: TRBJ2-7
CDR3aa: CASSLVGGAAREAYEQYF

v_gene: TRBV7-9
j_gene: TRBJ1-1
CDR3aa: CASSQTGNTEAFF

v_gene: TRBV5-5
j_gene: TRBJ2-7
CDR3aa: CASSLMVAASYEQYF

v_gene: TRBV9
j_gene: TRBJ1-1
CDR3aa: CASSVGGVRTEAFF

v_gene: TRBV7-9
j_gene: TRBJ1-1
CDR3aa: CASSALGQGEAFF

v_gene: TRBV7-9
j_gene: TRBJ1-2
CDR3aa: CASSGGGRIYGYTF

v_gene: TRBV5-1
j_gene: TRBJ1-6
CDR3aa: CASSSVGDSPLHF

v_gene: TRBV11-2
j_gene: TRBJ2-1
CDR3aa: CASSLSLGWGGNEQFF

v_gene: TRBV11-2
j_gene: TRBJ1-1
CDR3aa: CASSSERSEAFF

v_gene: TRBV10-3
j_gene: TRBJ2-1
CDR3aa: CAITPTSGSDNEQFF

v_gene: TRBV5-4
j_gene: TRBJ2-5
CDR3aa: CASSLQGGAGTQYF

v_gene: TRBV23-1
j_gene: TRBJ1-2
CDR3aa: CASSQFRRTGYNYGYTF

v_gene: TRBV6-5
j_gene: TRBJ1-2
CDR3aa: CASSYSPEGLHYGYTF

v_gene: TRBV5-4
j_gene: TRBJ1-5
CDR3aa: CASSFWGESNQPQHF

v_gene: TRBV5-1
j_gene: TRBJ2-3
CDR3aa: CASSSTGGSGTDTQYF

v_gene: TRBV2
j_gene: TRBJ1-3
CDR3aa: CASRPHESSSSGNTIYF

v_gene: TRBV14
j_gene: TRBJ2-3
CDR3aa: CASSPSRHSTDTQYF

v_gene: TRBV5-1
j_gene: TRBJ2-2
CDR3aa: CASSPTGRGLFF

v_gene: TRBV5-6
j_gene: TRBJ2-7
CDR3aa: CASSRGVGSYEQYF

v_gene: TRBV2
j_gene: TRBJ1-2
CDR3aa: CASKDRVYGYTF

v_gene: TRBV28
j_gene: TRBJ2-3
CDR3aa: CASRRKFIDSGYSTDTQYF

v_gene: TRBV19
j_gene: TRBJ1-1
CDR3aa: CASSPEPPLAEAFF

v_gene: TRBV7-9
j_gene: TRBJ1-5
CDR3aa: CASSLGENQPQHF

v_gene: TRBV28
j_gene: TRBJ2-7
CDR3aa: CASSLTSGLAIYEQYF

v_gene: TRBV12-5
j_gene: TRBJ1-1
CDR3aa: CASGWRDGLPEAFF

v_gene: TRBV4-1
j_gene: TRBJ1-5
CDR3aa: CASSPLQGDSNQPQHF

v_gene: TRBV19
j_gene: TRBJ2-7
CDR3aa: CASSGQGTDEQYF